At least ten counts were recorded for the clone carrying this TCR beta chain. The antigen remains undetermined. Making use of molecular barcodes, quantitative 5'-RACE generated TCR beta libraries. TCRdb independently ran MiXCR on the 5' RACE reads; one entry per CDR3 protein. Of about 42,000 distinct CDR3 sequences in the sample, over 3.5% were seen once. Germline lookup yields CDR1 SGDLS and CDR2 YYNGEE. Trimming removed 0 bases from V and 6 bases from J, with 7 bases in between. The CDR3 runs 13 residues. The data derive from a study of CD8 T cells in ankylosing spondylitis. Findings of the study overall: A motif in TCR beta, a set of seven to nine highly homologous variants, appeared characteristic of ankylosing spondylitis blood. Both synovial fluid and blood in reactive arthritis had previously been reported to carry some motif variants. Matched ankylosing spondylitis synovial fluid reportedly showed significant enrichment of disease-linked clones.

The source is a female donor with ankylosing spondylitis or in good health (not recorded which). The sample comprised blood, either unsorted or a sorted T cell fraction (not recorded which). The chain uses TRBV9 and TRBJ2-1; D is undetermined. The CDR3: CASSVAGSNEQFF. The CDR3 DNA sequence: TGTGCCAGCAGCGTAGCGGGTTCCAATGAGCAGTTCTTC.